A single sample gave rise to the 10 T cell receptor beta chains below, sequenced in a study of blood T cells in healthy people across ages. A sample-barcoded 5' primer and a J-beta primer mix were used in a second PCR of about 7 to 12 cycles. MiXCR, applied by TCRdb to the 5' RACE reads, yields one record per CDR3 protein. This table has about 560,000 distinct CDR3 sequences, over 25% appearing once. This same sample was also part of a study on T cells of mothers and their children.

Sequencing was done on a sample of blood. The receptor source for this set is a boy between 2 and 10 years old in good health.

This clonotype was observed a handful of times. V gene TRBV12-3 or TRBV12-4 combines with J gene TRBJ2-5, with TRBD2 matching over 14 bases. This CDR3 region has 16 residues. The ends lost 3 bases at V and 5 bases at J; junction bases unmatched: 5. For the CDR3, the DNA is TGTGCCAGCAGTTTTAGACTAGCGGGGGGGCACGAGACCCAGTACTTC. Translating gives CASSFRLAGGHETQYF.

This clonotype was seen more than once but under ten times. This chain joins TRBV20-1 and TRBJ2-5, with 11 bases that match TRBD1. Judging by the DNA end, TRBJ2-7 fits better; the J call may be wrong. Germline V gene sequence: CDR1 DFQATT, CDR2 SNEGSKA (reference sequence). The CDR3 is made up of 16 amino acids. Written as DNA, the CDR3 is TGCAGTGCTAGTAGGGCGGGACAGGGGGATTTGTACGAGCAGTACTTC. Translating it yields CSASRAGQGDLYEQYF.

The gene calls are TRBV5-1 and TRBJ2-5, with 10 bases matching TRBD2. The CDR3 length is 16 residues. Germline values: CDR1 SGHRS, CDR2 YFSETQ. V was pared by 0 bases and J by 4 bases, with 6 bases of the junction left unmatched. This CDR3 is CASSLAGTSDGETQYF. The CDR3 DNA reads TGCGCCAGCAGCTTGGCCGGGACTAGCGATGGAGAGACCCAGTACTTC.

The rearrangement links TRBV7-9 to TRBJ1-6; possible D gene TRBD1, 6 bases. Per the germline V gene, CDR1 is SEHNR and CDR2 is FQNEAQ (reference sequence). Trimming stripped 0 bases from V and 5 bases from J, with 14 bases between. This CDR3 spans 17 amino acids. This CDR3 reads CASSLAGGGGHNSPLHF. For the CDR3, the DNA is TGTGCCAGCAGCTTAGCGGGAGGCGGGGGGCATAATTCACCCCTCCACTTT.

This clonotype has more than one count but fewer than ten. The rearrangement uses TRBV5-1 and TRBJ2-7, with 9 bases aligning to TRBD2. This CDR3 has 17 residues. Germline V gives CDR1 SGHRS, CDR2 YFSETQ. The V and J ends lost 2 bases and 4 bases, in that order; junction bases with no gene match: 13. CDR3 nucleotide sequence: TGCGCCAGCAGCTTTACCCACTGGGAGCGGGGGGCTTACGAGCAGTACTTC. Its protein is CASSFTHWERGAYEQYF.

The sample holds many counts of this clonotype. The V and J genes are TRBV10-3 and TRBJ2-5; no clear D. Deletions cut 4 bases from V and 4 bases from J, with 4 bases between. This CDR3 is 11 amino acids long. Per germline, CDR1 ENHRY and CDR2 SYGVKD. Here the CDR3 DNA reads TGTGCCATCAGTGTGGGAGAGACCCAGTACTTC. Its translation: CAISVGETQYF.

This clonotype was observed a handful of times. The rearrangement links TRBV27 to TRBJ2-6; 7 nucleotides align to TRBD1. V trimming: 5 bases; J trimming: 2 bases; junction bases outside the gene matches: 6. The CDR3 has 16 residues. Germline CDR1 is MNHEY and CDR2 is SMNVEV (reference sequence). The CDR3 loop is CASSRGQLAGANVLTF. CDR3 DNA sequence: TGTGCCAGCAGTAGGGGACAGCTTGCTGGGGCCAACGTCCTGACTTTC.

In its sample, this clonotype was seen a few times. The rearrangement links TRBV9 to TRBJ2-5; possible D gene TRBD1, 6 bases. The tail of the sequence fits TRBJ2-7 better, so the J call may be wrong. The CDR3 contains 15 residues. In germline, CDR1 is SGDLS, CDR2 YYNGEE. In DNA form, the CDR3 reads TGTGCCAGCAGTAGGGGGTTAGGGGACCTCTACGAGCAGTACTTC. Translating gives CASSRGLGDLYEQYF.

CDR3 sequence: CASRLQIQETQYF. The CDR3 coding sequence is TGTGCCAGCAGGCTGCAAATCCAAGAGACCCAGTACTTC. The gene calls are TRBV12-3 or TRBV12-4 and TRBJ2-5, with D unresolved. The V and J ends lost 6 bases and 1 base respectively, with 9 bases between them. The CDR3 runs 13 residues.

This clonotype was seen a few times. CDR3 amino acids: CASSLSLAGTQYF. For the CDR3, the DNA is TGTGCCAGCAGCTTGTCACTAGCGGGGACCCAGTACTTC. The V call is TRBV11-2, the J call TRBJ2-5; TRBD2 matches at 9 bases. The CDR3 is 13 residues long. The V gene end was trimmed by 3 bases and the J gene end by 7 bases; junction bases not matched to a gene: 3. The germline CDR1 and CDR2 sequences are SGHAT and FQNNGV.